This T cell receptor (beta chain) was retrieved from a study of blood T cells in healthy people across ages. A second PCR, run for roughly 7 to 12 cycles, used a sample-barcoded 5' primer plus a J-beta primer mix. TCRdb reanalysed the 5' RACE reads using MiXCR and keeps one entry per CDR3 protein. The profile shows about 730,000 distinct CDR3 sequences, 35% to 45% of them singletons. Germline V gene lookup returns CDR1 GTSNPN and CDR2 SVGIG (reference sequence). Germline trimming cut 0 bases from V and 2 bases from J; bases unmatched to any gene: 6. The CDR3 spans 16 residues. The sample was blood. The clonotype comes from a woman aged 55-75 years in good health. The chain joins TRBV30 to TRBJ2-3; 9 bases line up with TRBD2. The CDR3 DNA reads TGTGCCTGGAGTGTATGGCTAGCGGGGAACACAGATACGCAGTATTTT. It translates to CAWSVWLAGNTDTQYF.